The rows below give T cell receptor beta chains drawn from one sample of a study of cytomegalovirus exposure and HLA in healthy donors. The table came from immunoSEQ multiplex PCR; TCRdb's copy has only in-frame clones and leaves some out. The data show 90,000 to 150,000 clones, 86% seen once. What was sequenced was PBMCs. Receptor source: a man aged 18-30 years in good health and CMV-seronegative. Each CDR3 is given with its conserved first and last residue. The D gene is left open where the match is weak. Clone size is not always given. Where it is, it says once, few, many or a class for expanded clones.

- TRBJ2-3 - TRBV30 TGTGCCGGGAGGGATGGGACAGGTTGGGCAGATACGCAGTATTTT CAGRDGTGWADTQYF
TRBD2 TRBJ2-3 - TRBV5-1 TGCGCCAGCAGCCCCGGGACTAGCGGAGATACGCAGTATTTT CASSPGTSGDTQYF
TRBD1 TRBJ2-1 - TRBV11-2 TGTGCCAGCAGCTTAGTTATCGGACAGGGCTATGAGCAGTTCTTC CASSLVIGQGYEQFF
- TRBJ1-6 - TRBV19 TGTGCCAGTAGTATGAAGGCAGCGGGGGCACCCCTCCACTTT CASSMKAAGAPLHF
- TRBJ2-1 once TRBV5-1 TGCGCCAGCAGCTCACCCTCCTTACCCGAGACTTACAATGAGCAGTTCTTC CASSSPSLPETYNEQFF
TRBD1 TRBJ2-7 few TRBV2 TGTGCCAGCAGCCGGGACAGGGCCTACGAGCAGTACTTC CASSRDRAYEQYF
TRBD2 TRBJ2-1 - TRBV29-1 TGCAGCGTTAACCGACTAGCGACCACTTACAATGAGCAGTTCTTC CSVNRLATTYNEQFF
TRBD1 TRBJ1-1 - TRBV29-1 TGCAGCGGTGACAGGGGTGGGACTGAAGCTTTCTTT CSGDRGGTEAFF
TRBD1 TRBJ2-3 - TRBV11-1 TGTGCCAGCAGCCCCTTAACCGGACAGGGGAGGACAGATACGCAGTATTTT CASSPLTGQGRTDTQYF
- TRBJ2-4 - TRBV30 TGTGCCTGGAGGGCCCGTCTAGCCAAAAACATTCAGTACTTC CAWRARLAKNIQYF
TRBD2 TRBJ2-1 - TRBV2 TGTGCCAGCTCGGGAAGCGGGAGGGGTAGAAATGAGCAGTTCTTC CASSGSGRGRNEQFF
- TRBJ1-3 - TRBV12-2 TGTGCAAGTCGCCCTCCCGACAGCTCTGGAAACACCATATATTTT CASRPPDSSGNTIYF
- TRBJ2-1 - TRBV11-1 TGTGCCAGCAGCTTATTTTCTTCGTTCTCAAGCACCAATGAGCAGTTCTTC CASSLFSSFSSTNEQFF
- TRBJ2-1 - TRBV2 TGTGCCAGCAGTGTTACTCTCATTGAGCAGTTCTTC CASSVTLIEQFF
- TRBJ2-7 - TRBV16 TGTGCCAGCAGCCAATTTGGGGGCTCCGAGCAGTACTTC CASSQFGGSEQYF
TRBD1 TRBJ1-2 once TRBV7-2 TGTGCCAGCAGCTCAGGGACAGGTTACGACTATGGCTACACCTTC CASSSGTGYDYGYTF
TRBD1 TRBJ2-2 - TRBV5-5 TGTGCCAGCAGCTCAACCCCGGGACAGGGAGAGACCGGGGAGCTGTTTTTT CASSSTPGQGETGELFF
TRBD2 TRBJ2-7 - TRBV5-4 TGTGCCAGCAGCTTGGCCCGGGGAGGGCCCACCTACGAGCAGTACTTC CASSLARGGPTYEQYF
- TRBJ2-7 - TRBV6-6 TGTGCCAGCAGGCAAACAGGGATCTCGATTAACGAGCAGTACTTC CASRQTGISINEQYF
TRBD1 TRBJ1-1 - TRBV6-5 TGTGCCAGCAGTACGGGGACAGGGGCCACTGAAGCTTTCTTT CASSTGTGATEAFF
- TRBJ1-2 once TRBV28 TGTGCCAGCACCTCTGCGCTCTATGGCTACACCTTC CASTSALYGYTF
- TRBJ1-5 few TRBV30 TGTGCCTGGACTACTGGACAGTACAATCAGCCCCAGCATTTT CAWTTGQYNQPQHF
- TRBJ1-2 - TRBV19 TGTGCCAGTAGTTTTCAGGTTGAAGCTAACTATGGCTACACCTTC CASSFQVEANYGYTF
TRBD1 TRBJ1-1 - TRBV29-1 TGCAGCGGGAGGGACAGGGGGCGGACTGAAGCTTTCTTT CSGRDRGRTEAFF
- TRBJ2-2 - TRBV19 TGTGCCAGTAGTATAGCTGAGGGATGGTCCGGGGAGCTGTTTTTT CASSIAEGWSGELFF
TRBD2 TRBJ2-3 - TRBV5-7 TGTGCCAGCAGCTACTGGACTAGCGGCACAGATACGCAGTATTTT CASSYWTSGTDTQYF